This T cell receptor beta chain was documented in a study of blood T cell repertoires in COVID-19. Study in general: COVID-19 samples, acute and convalescent, were from the United States, Italy and Spain. T cells, B-cell-depleted T cells, or PBMCs provided the cDNA or gDNA that served as material.

Germline V CDR1 and CDR2: MGHDK, SYGVNS. Losses at the gene ends were 3 bases for V and 7 bases for J; bases not matched to a gene: 14. There are 18 residues in the CDR3. Profiled with immunoSEQ multiplex PCR; TCRdb holds only in-frame clones, not every one. Counted here are around 57,000 clones, 75% to 90% occurring once; the ten biggest clones make up more than 20%. The sequence was obtained from an elderly woman with COVID-19, enrolled during active disease. Source material: peripheral blood. The chain has TRBV25-1 and TRBJ2-1, with 11 bases fitting TRBD1. The CDR3 nucleotides read TGTGCCAGCAGTGACATATATCAGGGGACAGGGGGATCGAATGAGCAGTTCTTC. Its translation: CASSDIYQGTGGSNEQFF.